The present T cell receptor (beta chain) was sequenced within a study of cytomegalovirus exposure and HLA in healthy donors. Study-level points and caveats: Apparent HLA restriction characterized most CMV-associated TCR beta chains in a later analysis. Most subjects had HLA-A and HLA-B alleles reportedly predicted accurately by TCR beta sequences. In all likelihood, a cluster of highly shared sequence variants was a sequencing artifact.

For this clone: Its target is unknown.

PCR used 60 Vbeta primers and 13 Jbeta primers. The repertoire was sequenced with immunoSEQ multiplex PCR; TCRdb's copy has only in-frame clones and lacks some. The repertoire holds 150,000 to 200,000 clones, nearly 80% seen once, with 4.5% to 7.5% in the top ten. CDR3 length equals 15 residues. CDR1 is MGHRA, CDR2 YSYEKL, per germline. Between the trimmed V and J ends, which lost 1 base and 0 bases, there was a span of 9 bases. This receptor was obtained from a woman in her 30s in good health and CMV-seropositive. Sequencing was carried out using PBMCs. V gene TRBV4-1 combines with J gene TRBJ1-2; D call uncertain. CDR3 region: CASSQVIGPNYGYTF. The CDR3 DNA sequence: TGCGCCAGCAGCCAAGTCATCGGTCCTAACTATGGCTACACCTTC.